One sample yielded the 15 T cell receptor beta chains listed below, sequenced in a study of T-cell memory formation after mild COVID-19. Via MiXCR, TCRdb re-called the 5' RACE reads, giving one row per CDR3 protein. The repertoire holds about half a million distinct CDR3 sequences, with 15% to 20% as singletons. Sequencing used PBMCs or a T cell subset sorted from them (not recorded which). These receptors came from an adult woman who had mild COVID-19 (a few samples of this study predate the infection). Cell type and time point are not known.

A few counts support this clonotype. The V and J genes are TRBV5-1 and TRBJ2-2; 10 bases fit TRBD1. V gave up 7 bases and J gave up 3 bases; unmatched junction bases: 9. CDR1 is SGHRS, CDR2 YFSETQ, per germline. This CDR3 spans 16 amino acids. CDR3 in amino acids: CASGQTGTGDTGELFF. The CDR3 nucleotides are TGCGCCAGCGGCCAAACCGGGACAGGGGACACCGGGGAGCTGTTTTTT.

This clonotype was counted between two and nine times. The chain employs TRBV20-1 and TRBJ2-7; the D is unclear. The V and J ends lost 1 base and 9 bases respectively, with 13 bases between them. Germline assignment: CDR1 DFQATT and CDR2 SNEGSKA (reference sequence). This CDR3 has 12 amino acids. CDR3 sequence: CSARGGTYGQYF. In DNA, the CDR3 is TGCAGTGCTAGAGGGGGAACGTATGGGCAGTACTTC.

V is TRBV3-1 and J is TRBJ2-3; D unresolved. V was shortened by 4 bases and J by 5 bases, with 7 bases between the two germline ends. The length of the CDR3 is 12 residues. Germline V gene data show CDR1 as LGHDT and CDR2 as YNNKEL (reference sequence). The DNA for the CDR3 is TGTGCCAGCAGCCGCCACGGAGATACGCAGTATTTT. Translated, it gives CASSRHGDTQYF.

The chain couples TRBV20-1 to TRBJ2-5; TRBD1 aligns across 11 bases. V was pared by 3 bases and J by 5 bases, with 8 bases of the junction left unmatched. This CDR3 is built from 15 residues. Germline V gene lookup returns CDR1 DFQATT and CDR2 SNEGSKA (reference sequence). CDR3 bases: TGCAGTGCTAGCCGGGGACAGGGGGGAGCGGAGACCCAGTACTTC. Translation: CSASRGQGGAETQYF.

This clonotype was observed a handful of times. The V call is TRBV20-1, the J call TRBJ2-1, with 8 bases identical to TRBD2. Germline V lookup: CDR1 DFQATT, CDR2 SNEGSKA (reference sequence). With 5 bases clipped from V and 3 bases from J, the junction kept 6 bases outside the gene matches. The CDR3 spans 14 residues. The CDR3 protein is CSAEREFRYNEQFF. CDR3 sequence (DNA): TGCAGTGCTGAGCGGGAGTTTCGCTACAATGAGCAGTTCTTC.

This chain connects TRBV24-1 to TRBJ2-6; 8 bases align to TRBD1. This CDR3 has 20 residues. V shed 4 bases and J 1 base; nucleotides not matched to a gene: 14. Germline V gene data show CDR1 as KGHDR and CDR2 as SFDVKD. The DNA for the CDR3 is TGTGCCACCAGTGACCCAGTACTCACAGGGGGTCGGTCTGGGGCCAACGTCCTGACTTTC. It yields the protein CATSDPVLTGGRSGANVLTF.

This clonotype was recorded a few times. This chain joins TRBV6-2 or TRBV6-3 and TRBJ2-3; D is uncertain. The CDR3 runs to 15 residues. The germline gives CDR1 MNHEY, CDR2 SVGEGT. Trimming removed 6 bases from V and 1 base from J, with 14 bases in between. CDR3 sequence: CASRSLLTGTDTQYF. The CDR3 region has the DNA TGTGCCAGCAGATCCCTCCTAACTGGCACAGATACGCAGTATTTT.

V and J are TRBV5-1 and TRBJ2-3; 12 bases align to TRBD2. This CDR3 is built from 16 residues. Germline CDR1 reads SGHRS; CDR2 reads YFSETQ. V was clipped by 4 bases and J by 2 bases; unmatched bases: 5. CDR3 protein: CASSIRTSGVTDTQYF. The CDR3 DNA follows: TGCGCCAGCAGCATAAGGACTAGCGGGGTCACAGATACGCAGTATTTT. The full variable domain, completed using reference TRBV5-1 and TRBJ2-3, is KAGVTQTPRYLIKTRGQQVTLSCSPISGHRSVSWYQQTPGQGLQFLFEYFSETQRNKGNFPGRFSGRQFSNSRSEMNVSTLELGDSALYLCASSIRTSGVTDTQYFGPGTRLTVL.

This clonotype was observed a handful of times. This chain uses TRBV30 with TRBJ2-4, with TRBD2 identical over 9 bases. Germline V gene sequence: CDR1 GTSNPN, CDR2 SVGIG (reference sequence). This CDR3 spans 16 amino acids. V lost 0 bases, J lost 5 bases, and 8 bases stayed unmatched. The CDR3 here is CAWSVQAGGPENIQYF. Written as DNA, the CDR3 is TGTGCCTGGAGTGTACAGGCGGGGGGGCCGGAAAACATTCAGTACTTC.

This clonotype has a handful of counts. One end of the junction is discordant with germline, which a read error may explain. The genes are TRBV20-1 and TRBJ1-2, with 7 bases lining up with TRBD1. The CDR3 consists of 15 residues. The germline gives CDR1 DFQATT, CDR2 SNEGSKA (reference sequence). CDR3 loop: CSASPAISGQSLPDF. CDR3 nucleotide sequence: TGCAGTGCTAGTCCAGCCATCTCGGGACAGTCCCTGCCAGACTTC.

The V gene is TRBV6-5, the J gene TRBJ2-1, with TRBD1 matching over 11 bases. V lost 6 bases and J lost 6; bases outside the gene matches: 4. This CDR3 region has 14 residues. The germline CDR1 and CDR2 sequences are MNHEY and SVGAGI. The CDR3 DNA sequence: TGTGCCAGCAGACCCGGGACAGGGGGCAATGAGCAGTTCTTC. Its protein product is CASRPGTGGNEQFF.

The genes are TRBV7-8 and TRBJ2-3; 16 bases fit TRBD2. The germline CDR1 and CDR2 sequences are SGHVS and FQNEAQ. CDR3 length: 17 residues. V lost 5 bases and J lost 10; bases outside the gene matches: 12. DNA for the CDR3: TGTGCCAGCAGCGGGAAGGGACTAGCGGGAGGGCGCTCGCCGCAGTATTTT. Protein: CASSGKGLAGGRSPQYF.

This clonotype was observed at least ten times. The chain joins TRBV7-3 to TRBJ2-1; D tentatively reads TRBD1 or TRBD2 (6 bases each). The CDR3 runs 15 residues. Trimming stripped 1 base from V and 9 bases from J, with 16 bases between. Germline-derived CDR1 and CDR2 are SGHTA and FQGTGA. The CDR3 coding sequence is TGTGCCAGCAGCTTAAATCCGGGGGCCTGGGGTGAGCAGTTCTTC. This translates into CASSLNPGAWGEQFF.

This clonotype was counted ten times or more. This chain joins TRBV3-1 and TRBJ1-6; the D is unclear. From germline, CDR1 is LGHDT and CDR2 YNNKEL (reference sequence). The CDR3 has 16 residues. V was shortened by 3 bases and J by 10 bases, with 19 bases between the two germline ends. CDR3 protein: CASSHASAATYSPLHF. The CDR3 DNA reads as TGTGCCAGCAGCCACGCCTCAGCGGCGACGTACTCACCCCTCCACTTT.

The chain has TRBV6-1 and TRBJ2-5; no reliable D call. Trimming cost V 7 bases and J 1 base, with 1 base left between them. CDR3 length: 10 residues. Germline V CDR1 and CDR2: MNHNS, SASEGT. The CDR3 sequence is CASTQETQYF. DNA of the CDR3: TGTGCCAGCACCCAAGAGACCCAGTACTTC.